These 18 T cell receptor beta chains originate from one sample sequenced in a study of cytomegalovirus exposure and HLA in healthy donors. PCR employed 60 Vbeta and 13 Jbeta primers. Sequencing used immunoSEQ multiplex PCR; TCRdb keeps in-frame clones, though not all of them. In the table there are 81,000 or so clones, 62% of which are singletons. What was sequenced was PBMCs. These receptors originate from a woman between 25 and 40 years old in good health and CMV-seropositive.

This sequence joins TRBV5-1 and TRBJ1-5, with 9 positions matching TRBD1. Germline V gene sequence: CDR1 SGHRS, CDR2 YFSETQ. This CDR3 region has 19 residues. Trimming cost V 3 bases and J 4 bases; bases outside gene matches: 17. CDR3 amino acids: CASSSISMVFGQGNQPQHF. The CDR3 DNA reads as TGCGCCAGCAGCTCGATTTCAATGGTCTTTGGACAGGGGAATCAGCCCCAGCATTTT.

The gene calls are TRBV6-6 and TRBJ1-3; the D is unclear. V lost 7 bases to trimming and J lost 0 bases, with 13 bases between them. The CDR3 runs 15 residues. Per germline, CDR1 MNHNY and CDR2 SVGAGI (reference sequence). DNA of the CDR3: TGTGCCAGCACCCGCCTCCTGAGCTCTGGAAACACCATATATTTT. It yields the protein CASTRLLSSGNTIYF.

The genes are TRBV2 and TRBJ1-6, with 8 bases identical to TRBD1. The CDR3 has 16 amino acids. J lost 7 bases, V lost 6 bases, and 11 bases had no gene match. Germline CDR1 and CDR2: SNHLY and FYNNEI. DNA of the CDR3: TGTGCCAGCAGGGTCGACGAGGGACAGGAAAATTCACCCCTCCACTTT. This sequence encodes CASRVDEGQENSPLHF.

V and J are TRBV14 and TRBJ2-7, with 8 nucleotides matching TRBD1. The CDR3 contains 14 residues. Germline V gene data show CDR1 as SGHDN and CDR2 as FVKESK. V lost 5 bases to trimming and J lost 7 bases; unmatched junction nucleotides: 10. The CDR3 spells CASSRQGAFDEQYF. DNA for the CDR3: TGTGCCAGCAGCAGGCAGGGGGCCTTTGATGAGCAGTACTTC.

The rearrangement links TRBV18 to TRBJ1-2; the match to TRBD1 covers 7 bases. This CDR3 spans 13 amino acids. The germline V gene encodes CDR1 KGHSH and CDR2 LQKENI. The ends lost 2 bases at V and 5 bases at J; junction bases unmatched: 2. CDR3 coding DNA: TGTGCCAGCTCACCAGGGACAGAGTATGGCTACACCTTC. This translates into CASSPGTEYGYTF. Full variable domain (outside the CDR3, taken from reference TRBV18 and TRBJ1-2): NAGVMQNPRHLVRRRGQEARLRCSPMKGHSHVYWYRQLPEEGLKFMVYLQKENIIDESGMPKERFSAEFPKEGPSILRIQQVVRGDSAAYFCASSPGTEYGYTFGSGTRLTVV.

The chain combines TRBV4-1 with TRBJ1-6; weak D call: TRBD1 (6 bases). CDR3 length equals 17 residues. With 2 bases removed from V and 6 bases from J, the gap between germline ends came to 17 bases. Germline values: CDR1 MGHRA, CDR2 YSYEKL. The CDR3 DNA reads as TGCGCCAGCAGCCAAAGGGTCCCGGGACACCTTAATTCACCCCTCCACTTT. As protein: CASSQRVPGHLNSPLHF.

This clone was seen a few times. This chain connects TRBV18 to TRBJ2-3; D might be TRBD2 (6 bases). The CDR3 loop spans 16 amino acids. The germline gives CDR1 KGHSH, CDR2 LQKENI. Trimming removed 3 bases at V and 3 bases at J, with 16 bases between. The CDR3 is CASSPLGLAKTDTQYF. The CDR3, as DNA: TGTGCCAGCTCACCTCTGGGCCTAGCGAAAACAGATACGCAGTATTTT.

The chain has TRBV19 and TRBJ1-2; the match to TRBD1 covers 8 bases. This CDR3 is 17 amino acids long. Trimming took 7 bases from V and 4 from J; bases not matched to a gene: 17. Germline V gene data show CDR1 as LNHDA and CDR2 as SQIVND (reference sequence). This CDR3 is CASTPSGTGALFYGYTF. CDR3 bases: TGTGCCAGTACCCCCTCGGGGACAGGCGCCCTCTTCTATGGCTACACCTTC.

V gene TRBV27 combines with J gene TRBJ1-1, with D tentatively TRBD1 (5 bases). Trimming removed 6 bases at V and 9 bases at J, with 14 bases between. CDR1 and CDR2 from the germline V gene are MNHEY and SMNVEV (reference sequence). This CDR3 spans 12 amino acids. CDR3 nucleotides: TGTGCCAGCAGAACGGACACCTCGAAAGCTTTCTTT. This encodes CASRTDTSKAFF.

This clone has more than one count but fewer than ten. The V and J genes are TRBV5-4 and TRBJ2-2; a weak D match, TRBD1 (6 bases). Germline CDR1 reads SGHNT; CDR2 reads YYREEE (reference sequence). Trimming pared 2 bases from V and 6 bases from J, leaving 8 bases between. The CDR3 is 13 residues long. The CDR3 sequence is CASSFEGAGELFF. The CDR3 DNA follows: TGTGCCAGCAGCTTTGAGGGGGCCGGGGAGCTGTTTTTT.

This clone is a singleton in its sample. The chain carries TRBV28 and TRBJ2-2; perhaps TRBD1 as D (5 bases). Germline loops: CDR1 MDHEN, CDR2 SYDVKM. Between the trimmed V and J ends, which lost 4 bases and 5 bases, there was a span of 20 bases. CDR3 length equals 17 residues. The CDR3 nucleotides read TGTGCCAGCAGTTCGAAGGGGTCCCTAAGAAAAACCGGGGAGCTGTTTTTT. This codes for CASSSKGSLRKTGELFF.

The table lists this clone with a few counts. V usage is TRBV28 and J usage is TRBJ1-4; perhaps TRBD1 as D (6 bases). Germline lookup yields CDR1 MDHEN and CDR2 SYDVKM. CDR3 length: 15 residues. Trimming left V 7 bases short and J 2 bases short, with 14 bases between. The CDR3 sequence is CASNSGGGTNEKLFF. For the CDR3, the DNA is TGTGCCAGCAATTCCGGTGGGGGCACTAATGAAAAACTGTTTTTT.

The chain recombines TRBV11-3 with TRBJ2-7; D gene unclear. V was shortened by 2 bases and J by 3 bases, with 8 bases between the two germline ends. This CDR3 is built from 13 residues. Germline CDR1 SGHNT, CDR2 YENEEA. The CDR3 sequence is CASSLRTGYEQYF. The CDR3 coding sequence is TGTGCCAGCAGCTTAAGAACGGGCTACGAGCAGTACTTC.

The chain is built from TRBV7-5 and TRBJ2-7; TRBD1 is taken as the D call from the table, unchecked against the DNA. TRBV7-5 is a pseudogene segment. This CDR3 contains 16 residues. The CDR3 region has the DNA TGTGTCAGATACACCTCGACAGGTGGCGGAGTCTACGAGCAGTACTTC. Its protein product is CVRYTSTGGGVYEQYF.

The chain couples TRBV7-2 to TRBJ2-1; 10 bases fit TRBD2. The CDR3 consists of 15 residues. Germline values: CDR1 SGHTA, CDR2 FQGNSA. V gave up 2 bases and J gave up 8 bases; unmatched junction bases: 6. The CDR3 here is CASSLRASGGDEQFF. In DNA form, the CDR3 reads TGTGCCAGCAGCTTAAGGGCAAGCGGGGGGGATGAGCAGTTCTTC. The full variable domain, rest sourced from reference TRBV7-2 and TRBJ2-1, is GAGVSQSPSNKVTEKGKDVELRCDPISGHTALYWYRQSLGQGLEFLIYFQGNSAPDKSGLPSDRFSAERTGGSVSTLTIQRTQQEDSAVYLCASSLRASGGDEQFFGPGTRLTVL.

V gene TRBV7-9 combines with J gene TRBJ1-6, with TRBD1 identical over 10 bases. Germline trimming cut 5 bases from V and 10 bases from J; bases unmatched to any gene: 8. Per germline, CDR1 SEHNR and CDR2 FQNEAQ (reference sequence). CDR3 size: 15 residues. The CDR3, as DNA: TGTGCCAGCAGCACTTGGGACAGGGGAGGATCACCCCTCCACTTT. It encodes CASSTWDRGGSPLHF.

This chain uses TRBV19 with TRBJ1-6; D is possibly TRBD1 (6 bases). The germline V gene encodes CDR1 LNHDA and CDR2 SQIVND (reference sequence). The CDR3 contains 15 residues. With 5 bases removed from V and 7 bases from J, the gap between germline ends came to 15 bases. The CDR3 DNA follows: TGTGCCAGTAGTTTGTCGACAGGCCACAATTCACCCCTCCACTTT. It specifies CASSLSTGHNSPLHF.

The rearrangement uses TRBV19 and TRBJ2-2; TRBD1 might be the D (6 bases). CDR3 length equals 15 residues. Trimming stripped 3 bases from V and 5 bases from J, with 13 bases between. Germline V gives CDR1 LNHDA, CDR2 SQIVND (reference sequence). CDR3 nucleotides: TGTGCCAGTAGTATTTTACAGGGCGGGACCGGGGAGCTGTTTTTT. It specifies CASSILQGGTGELFF.